One sample yielded the 9 T cell receptor beta chains listed below, sequenced in a study of blood T cell repertoires in COVID-19. Assay: immunoSEQ multiplex PCR; the TCRdb copy retains only in-frame clones and omits some. Among just over 75,000 clones listed, about 83% were seen once. Material for sequencing was peripheral blood. Receptors were obtained from a woman at least 80 years old with active or convalescent COVID-19.

The chain couples TRBV28 to TRBJ2-7, with TRBD2 identical over 15 bases. The germline V gene has CDR1 MDHEN and CDR2 SYDVKM. The CDR3 is made up of 16 amino acids. V trimming: 7 bases; J trimming: 4 bases; junction bases outside the gene matches: 8. Written as DNA, the CDR3 is TGTGCCAGCACTCCACCGGGACTAGCGGGAGGATACGAGCAGTACTTC. It translates to CASTPPGLAGGYEQYF.

This clone was detected only once. The gene calls are TRBV3-1 (or the pseudogene TRBV3-2) and TRBJ1-6, with a tentative D call TRBD1 (6 bases). The CDR3 consists of 15 residues. V lost 6 bases and J 6 bases, leaving 15 bases between the germline ends. In germline, CDR1 is LGHDT, CDR2 YNNKEL (reference sequence). The CDR3 DNA sequence: TGTGCCAGCAGTACAGGGAGTCTAGGTAATTCACCCCTCCACTTT. Residues: CASSTGSLGNSPLHF.

This chain uses TRBV11-1 with TRBJ2-3, with D unresolved. Trimming cost V 3 bases and J 11 bases, with 18 bases left between them. The V gene's germline CDR1 is SGHAT and CDR2 FQDESV (reference sequence). This CDR3 has 14 amino acids. The CDR3 region is CASSLAETGRVQYF. The CDR3 bases are TGTGCCAGCAGCTTGGCCGAGACGGGTCGGGTGCAGTATTTT.

Turning to this clone: One junction end does not reproduce the germline sequence, and a read error may be involved. The chain carries TRBV3-1 (or the pseudogene TRBV3-2) and TRBJ2-7, with 9 bases lining up with TRBD1. Germline CDR1 is LGHDT and CDR2 is YNNKEL (reference sequence). This CDR3 region has 12 residues. CDR3 sequence reads: CASSQVGDRVDF. CDR3 nucleotide sequence: TGTGCCAGCAGCCAAGTTGGGGACAGGGTCGACTTC.

The J gene is TRBJ1-3, the V gene TRBV2; 10 positions match TRBD1. CDR1 SNHLY and CDR2 FYNNEI come from the germline V gene. CDR3 length equals 15 residues. Trimming at V came to 5 bases and at J to 7 bases, leaving 8 bases not matched to a gene. CDR3 bases: TGTGCCAGCAGTCTTCGACAGGGGGCGGGGAACACCATATATTTT. Translated, it gives CASSLRQGAGNTIYF.

This clone has a single count. Written as DNA, the CDR3 is TGTGCCAGCAGCGCGGTGACCGGGGAGCTGTTTTTT. Its translation is CASSAVTGELFF. V is TRBV7-2 and J is TRBJ2-2; D unclear. V lost 5 bases to trimming and J lost 5 bases, with 6 bases between them. Germline CDR1 reads SGHTA; CDR2 reads FQGNSA. The CDR3 extends over 12 amino acids.

V is TRBV15 and J is TRBJ2-1; tentatively, D is TRBD2 (5 bases). Looked up from germline, CDR1 is LNHNV and CDR2 is YYDKDF (reference sequence). The CDR3 runs 16 residues. The ends were cut back, 0 bases at V and 10 bases at J, with 19 bases in the middle. The CDR3, as DNA: TGTGCCACCAGCAGAGAGTTAGGACCCGTCGGCGGGGAGCAGTTCTTC. It is translated as CATSRELGPVGGEQFF.

The rearrangement joins TRBV5-5 to TRBJ1-4; the match to TRBD1 covers 10 bases. The V and J ends lost 6 bases and 5 bases, in that order; junction bases with no gene match: 7. This CDR3 region has 15 residues. CDR1 and CDR2 (germline): SGHKS, YYEKEE (reference sequence). The CDR3 nucleotides are TGTGCCAGCACCGGAGAGACAGGGGGCAATGAAAAACTGTTTTTT. It specifies CASTGETGGNEKLFF.

The rearrangement links TRBV3-1 (or the pseudogene TRBV3-2) to TRBJ2-7, with D possibly being TRBD1 (6 bases). Trimming took 4 bases from V and 4 from J, leaving 11 bases between them. The CDR3 extends over 13 amino acids. Germline CDR1 is LGHDT and CDR2 is YNNKEL (reference sequence). The CDR3 region has the DNA TGTGCCAGCAGCCTAGGCAGGGGATACGAGCAGTACTTC. Its translation is CASSLGRGYEQYF.